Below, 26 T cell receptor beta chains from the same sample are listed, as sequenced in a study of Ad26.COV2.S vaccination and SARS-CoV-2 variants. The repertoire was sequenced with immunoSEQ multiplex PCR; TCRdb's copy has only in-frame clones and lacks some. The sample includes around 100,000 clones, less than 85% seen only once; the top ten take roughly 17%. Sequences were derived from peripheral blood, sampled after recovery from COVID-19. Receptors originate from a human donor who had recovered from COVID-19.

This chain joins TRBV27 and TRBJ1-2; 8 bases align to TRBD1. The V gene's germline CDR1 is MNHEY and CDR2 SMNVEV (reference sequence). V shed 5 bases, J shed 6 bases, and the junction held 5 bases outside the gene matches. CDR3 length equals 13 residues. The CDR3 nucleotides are TGTGCCAGCAGTCCTACAGGGGGGGATGGCTACACCTTC. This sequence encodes CASSPTGGDGYTF.

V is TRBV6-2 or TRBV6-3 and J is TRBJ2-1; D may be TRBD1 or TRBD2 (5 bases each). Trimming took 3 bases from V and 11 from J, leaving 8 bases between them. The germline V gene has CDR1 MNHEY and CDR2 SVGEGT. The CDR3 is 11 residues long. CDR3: CASSYPGQQFF. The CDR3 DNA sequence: TGTGCCAGCAGTTATCCGGGGCAGCAGTTCTTC.

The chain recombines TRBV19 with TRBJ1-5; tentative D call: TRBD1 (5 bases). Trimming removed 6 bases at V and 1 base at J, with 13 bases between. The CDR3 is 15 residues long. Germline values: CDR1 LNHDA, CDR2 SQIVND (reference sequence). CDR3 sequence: CASSPFGDSNQPQHF. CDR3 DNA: TGTGCCAGTAGCCCCTTTGGGGACAGCAATCAGCCCCAGCATTTT.

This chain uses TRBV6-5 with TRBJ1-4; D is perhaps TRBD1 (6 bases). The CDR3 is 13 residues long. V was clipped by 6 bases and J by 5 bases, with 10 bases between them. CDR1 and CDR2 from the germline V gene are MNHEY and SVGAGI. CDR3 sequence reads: CASSGTINEKLFF. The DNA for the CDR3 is TGTGCCAGCAGCGGGACAATAAATGAAAAACTGTTTTTT.

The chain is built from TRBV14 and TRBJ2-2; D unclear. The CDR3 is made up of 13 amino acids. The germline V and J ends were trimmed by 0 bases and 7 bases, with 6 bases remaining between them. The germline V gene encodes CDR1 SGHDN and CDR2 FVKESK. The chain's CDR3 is CASSQDEVGELFF. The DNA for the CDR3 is TGTGCCAGCAGCCAAGATGAGGTCGGGGAGCTGTTTTTT.

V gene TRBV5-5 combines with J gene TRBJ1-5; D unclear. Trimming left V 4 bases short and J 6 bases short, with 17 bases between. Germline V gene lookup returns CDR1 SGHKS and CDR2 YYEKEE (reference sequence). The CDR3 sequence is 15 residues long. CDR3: CASSLSFLGGQPQHF. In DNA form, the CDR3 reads TGTGCCAGCAGCCTCTCCTTCCTCGGCGGTCAGCCCCAGCATTTT.

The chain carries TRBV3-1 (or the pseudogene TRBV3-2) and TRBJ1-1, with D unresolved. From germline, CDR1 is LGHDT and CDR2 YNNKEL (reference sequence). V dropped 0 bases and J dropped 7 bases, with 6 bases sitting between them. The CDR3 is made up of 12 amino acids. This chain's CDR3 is CASSQDEREAFF. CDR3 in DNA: TGTGCCAGCAGCCAAGATGAACGTGAAGCTTTCTTT.

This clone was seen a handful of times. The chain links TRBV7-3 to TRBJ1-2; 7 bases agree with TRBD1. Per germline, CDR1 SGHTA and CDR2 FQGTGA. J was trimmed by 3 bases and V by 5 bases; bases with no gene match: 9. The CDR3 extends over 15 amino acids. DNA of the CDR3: TGTGCCAGCAGCCCTACAGGGGATTCAGACTATGGCTACACCTTC. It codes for CASSPTGDSDYGYTF.

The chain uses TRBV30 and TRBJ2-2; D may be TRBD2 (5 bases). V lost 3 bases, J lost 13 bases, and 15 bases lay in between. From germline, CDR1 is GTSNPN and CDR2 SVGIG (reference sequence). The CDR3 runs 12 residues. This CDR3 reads CAWSPNRERLFF. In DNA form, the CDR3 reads TGTGCCTGGAGCCCAAATAGGGAGCGGCTGTTTTTT.

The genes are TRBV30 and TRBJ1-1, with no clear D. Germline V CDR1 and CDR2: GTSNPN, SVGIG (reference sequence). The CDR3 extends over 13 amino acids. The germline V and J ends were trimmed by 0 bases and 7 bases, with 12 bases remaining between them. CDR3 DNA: TGTGCCTGGAGTGTACTGAGGCTCGGTGAAGCTTTCTTT. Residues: CAWSVLRLGEAFF.

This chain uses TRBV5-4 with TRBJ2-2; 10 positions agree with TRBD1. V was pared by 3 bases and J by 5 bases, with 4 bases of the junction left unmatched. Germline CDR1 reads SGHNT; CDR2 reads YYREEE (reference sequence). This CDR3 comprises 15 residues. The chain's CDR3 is CASSSRGQGTGELFF. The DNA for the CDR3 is TGTGCCAGCAGCTCCAGGGGACAGGGGACCGGGGAGCTGTTTTTT.

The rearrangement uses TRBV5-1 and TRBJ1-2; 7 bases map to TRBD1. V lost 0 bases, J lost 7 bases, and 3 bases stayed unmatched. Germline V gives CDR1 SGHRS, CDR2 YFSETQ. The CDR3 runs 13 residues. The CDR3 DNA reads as TGCGCCAGCAGCTTGGAGGCAGGGGGTGGCTACACCTTC. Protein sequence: CASSLEAGGGYTF.

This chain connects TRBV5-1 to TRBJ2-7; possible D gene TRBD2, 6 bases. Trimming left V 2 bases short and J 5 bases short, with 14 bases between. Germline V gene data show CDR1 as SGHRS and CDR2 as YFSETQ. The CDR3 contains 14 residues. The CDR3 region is CASSFTPGGNEQYF. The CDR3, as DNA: TGCGCCAGCAGCTTTACGCCCGGGGGTAACGAGCAGTACTTC.

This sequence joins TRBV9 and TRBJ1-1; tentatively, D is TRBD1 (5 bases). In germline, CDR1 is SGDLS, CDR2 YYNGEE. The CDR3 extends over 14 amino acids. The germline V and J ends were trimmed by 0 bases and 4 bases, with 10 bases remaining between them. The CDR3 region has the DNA TGTGCCAGCAGCGTAGGGCCGGGGACCACTGAAGCTTTCTTT. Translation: CASSVGPGTTEAFF.

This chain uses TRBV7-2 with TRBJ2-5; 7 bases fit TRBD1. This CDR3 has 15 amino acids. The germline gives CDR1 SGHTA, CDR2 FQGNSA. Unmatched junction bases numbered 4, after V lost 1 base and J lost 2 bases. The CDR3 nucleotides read TGTGCCAGCAGCTTAGTTGGGGACAGACAAGAGACCCAGTACTTC. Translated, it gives CASSLVGDRQETQYF.

The CDR3 DNA is TGTGCCACCAGTGAGGGAGACAGGGCCCACGAGCAGTACTTC. Its translation: CATSEGDRAHEQYF. The chain carries TRBV24-1 and TRBJ2-7; 7 nucleotides match TRBD1. The CDR3 consists of 14 residues. Germline V gene sequence: CDR1 KGHDR, CDR2 SFDVKD. The J segment lost 5 bases and the V segment lost 4 bases, leaving 7 bases of the junction unmatched.

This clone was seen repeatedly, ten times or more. The CDR3 loop is CASSIWGNQPQHF. DNA for the CDR3: TGTGCCAGTAGTATTTGGGGGAATCAGCCCCAGCATTTT. This rearrangement joins TRBV19 to TRBJ1-5; perhaps TRBD1 as D (5 bases). The CDR3 is 13 amino acids. V was cut by 3 bases and J by 4 bases, with 7 bases left in between. Germline CDR1 reads LNHDA; CDR2 reads SQIVND (reference sequence).

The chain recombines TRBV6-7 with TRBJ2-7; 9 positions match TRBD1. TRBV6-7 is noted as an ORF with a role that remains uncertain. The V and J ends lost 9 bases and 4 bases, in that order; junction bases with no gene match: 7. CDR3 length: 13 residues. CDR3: CARDPTGGYEQYF. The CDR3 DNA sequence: TGTGCCAGGGATCCGACAGGGGGGTACGAGCAGTACTTC.

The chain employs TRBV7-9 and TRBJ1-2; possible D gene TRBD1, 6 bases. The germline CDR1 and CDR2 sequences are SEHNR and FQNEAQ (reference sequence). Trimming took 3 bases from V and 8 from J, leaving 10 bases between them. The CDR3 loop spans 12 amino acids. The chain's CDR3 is CASSFGGHGYTF. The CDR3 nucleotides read TGTGCCAGCAGCTTTGGGGGGCACGGCTACACCTTC.

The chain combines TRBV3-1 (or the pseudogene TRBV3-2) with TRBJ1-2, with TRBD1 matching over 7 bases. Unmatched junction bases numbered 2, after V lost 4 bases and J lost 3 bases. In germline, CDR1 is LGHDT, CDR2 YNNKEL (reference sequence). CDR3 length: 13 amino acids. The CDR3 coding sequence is TGTGCCAGCAGCCGCCAGGGGGACTATGGCTACACCTTC. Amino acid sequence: CASSRQGDYGYTF.

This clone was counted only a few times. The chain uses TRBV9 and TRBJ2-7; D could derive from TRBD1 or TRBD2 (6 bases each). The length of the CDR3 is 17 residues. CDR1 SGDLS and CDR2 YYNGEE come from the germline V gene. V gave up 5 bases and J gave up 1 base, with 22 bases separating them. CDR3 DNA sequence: TGTGCCAGCAGTGCCCCGACGCTGGGGGGCGGTTCCTACGAGCAGTACTTC. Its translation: CASSAPTLGGGSYEQYF.

CDR3 DNA: TGCGCCAGCAGCCAAGATAAGGGGGTGAACACTGAAGCTTTCTTT. It codes for CASSQDKGVNTEAFF. The chain couples TRBV4-1 to TRBJ1-1; tentative D call: TRBD1 (6 bases). The germline CDR1 and CDR2 sequences are MGHRA and YSYEKL. The CDR3 has 15 residues. V lost 0 bases, J lost 0 bases, and 8 bases lay in between.

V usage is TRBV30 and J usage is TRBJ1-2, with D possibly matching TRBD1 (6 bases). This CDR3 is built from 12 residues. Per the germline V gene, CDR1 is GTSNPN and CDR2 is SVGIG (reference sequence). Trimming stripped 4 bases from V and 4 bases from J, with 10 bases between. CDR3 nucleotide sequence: TGTGCCTGGACCCCGACAGGCTATGGCTACACCTTC. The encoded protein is CAWTPTGYGYTF.

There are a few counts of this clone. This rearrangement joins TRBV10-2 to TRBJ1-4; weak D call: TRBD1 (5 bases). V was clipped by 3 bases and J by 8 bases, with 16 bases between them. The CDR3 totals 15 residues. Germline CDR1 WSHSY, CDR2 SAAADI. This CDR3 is CASSDLRGAREKLFF. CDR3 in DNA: TGCGCCAGCAGTGACTTACGAGGGGCTCGGGAAAAACTGTTTTTT.

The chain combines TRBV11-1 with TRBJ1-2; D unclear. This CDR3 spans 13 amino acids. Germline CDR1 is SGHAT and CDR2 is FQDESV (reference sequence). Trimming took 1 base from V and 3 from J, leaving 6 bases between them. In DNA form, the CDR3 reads TGTGCCAGCAGCTTAGGGGAGGACTATGGCTACACCTTC. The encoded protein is CASSLGEDYGYTF.

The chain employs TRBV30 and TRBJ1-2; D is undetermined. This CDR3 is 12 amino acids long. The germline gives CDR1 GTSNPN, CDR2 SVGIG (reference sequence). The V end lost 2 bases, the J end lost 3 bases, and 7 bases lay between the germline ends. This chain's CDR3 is CAWSFSDYGYTF. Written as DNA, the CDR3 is TGTGCCTGGAGTTTCTCGGACTATGGCTACACCTTC.